This record covers a single TCR beta chain. Here immunoSEQ multiplex PCR was the method, and the copy in TCRdb shows in-frame clones only, minus some. Among about 97,000 clones listed, about nine tenths were seen once. Germline CDR1 LNHDA, CDR2 SQIVND (reference sequence). Trimming pared 7 bases from V and 0 bases from J, leaving 13 bases between. The CDR3 sequence is 15 residues long. The source of the sample is a study of OX40 agonist ivuxolimab in advanced cancers. This specimen was CD4+ or CD8+ T cells sorted from blood, taken in a trial of the OX40 agonist ivuxolimab. This chain joins TRBV19 and TRBJ1-5, with D possibly being TRBD1 (5 bases). The receptor was derived from an adult with an advanced solid tumor such as melanoma, head and neck, liver or kidney cancer. This CDR3 is CASTRRGASNQPQHF. The CDR3 bases are TGTGCCAGTACCCGGAGAGGGGCTAGCAATCAGCCCCAGCATTTT.